This record covers a single T cell receptor beta chain. Antigen specificity is unknown. This CDR3 has 14 residues. Looked up from germline, CDR1 is SGHTA and CDR2 is FQGNSA. Trimming left V 1 base short and J 2 bases short, with 9 bases between. Primers: 60 Vbeta forward and 13 Jbeta reverse. Clones were read by immunoSEQ multiplex PCR, and TCRdb kept only the in-frame ones, dropping some. The table lists about 130,000 clones, around four fifths of them singletons. This record comes from a study of cytomegalovirus exposure and HLA in healthy donors. Looking at the study overall: Of some 360 genotyped donors, more than 70% clustered with self-reported Caucasian donors. Study observations and caveats: Published work reported that the classifier diagnosed cytomegalovirus status with high specificity and sensitivity. In vitro confirmation showed three CMV-associated chains to be CMV antigen specific. Equally common other TCR beta chains were less clonally expanded than HLA-associated ones, a later analysis found.

The receptor was isolated from a boy between 10 and 17 years old in good health and CMV-seronegative. Sequences were obtained from PBMCs. This rearrangement joins TRBV7-2 to TRBJ2-7, with D unclear. The CDR3 sequence is CASSLGSGPYEQYF. The DNA of the CDR3 is TGTGCCAGCAGCTTAGGTTCAGGCCCCTACGAGCAGTACTTC. The whole variable domain, filled in from reference TRBV7-2 and TRBJ2-7, reads GAGVSQSPSNKVTEKGKDVELRCDPISGHTALYWYRQSLGQGLEFLIYFQGNSAPDKSGLPSDRFSAERTGGSVSTLTIQRTQQEDSAVYLCASSLGSGPYEQYFGPGTRLTVT.